Given below is one TCR beta chain in context. Its antigen is not identified. The record originates from a study of response to subunit inactivated influenza vaccine. Study-wide points: Seasonal influenza vaccination, on each occasion, was suggested by the authors to recruit few new T cells.

The CDR3 totals 15 residues. The V gene lost 7 bases and the J gene lost 0 bases, with 10 bases spanning the gap. TCRdb passed the RT-PCR reads through MiXCR, listing each CDR3 protein once. The sample yields 650,000 to 850,000 distinct CDR3 sequences, 11% to 15% seen once. The chain uses TRBV12-3 or TRBV12-4 and TRBJ2-6; no clear D gene. Specimen: PBMCs from blood, collected roughly 2 weeks before vaccination. The clonotype originates from a man over 45 who received an inactivated influenza vaccine. In DNA form, the CDR3 reads TGTGCCAGCACCCTACGGACCTCTGGGGCCAACGTCCTGACTTTC. This sequence encodes CASTLRTSGANVLTF.